The rows below give T cell receptor beta chains drawn from one sample of a study of cytomegalovirus exposure and HLA in healthy donors. Data came from immunoSEQ multiplex PCR; TCRdb stores just in-frame clones and leaves some out. The sample has under 200,000 clones, roughly 80% seen once. Sequenced material: PBMCs. These receptors were obtained from a girl aged 2-10 years in good health and CMV-seropositive. CDR3s include the opening cysteine and the closing phenylalanine or tryptophan. The order of the fields is clone size, CDR3 length, D gene, J gene, V gene, CDR3 protein, CDR3 DNA. The D gene is left open where the match is weak. Clone sizes are given selectively: once, few, many, or a class where the clone is expanded.

clone_size: once; cdr3_length: 16; d_call: .; j_call: TRBJ1-1; v_call: TRBV4-1; cdr3_aa: CASSQVSKGPNTEAFF; cdr3_nt: TGCGCCAGCAGCCAAGTATCTAAGGGGCCGAACACTGAAGCTTTCTTT
clone_size: .; cdr3_length: 15; d_call: TRBD1; j_call: TRBJ1-6; v_call: TRBV28; cdr3_aa: CASSLYGQGQSPLHF; cdr3_nt: TGTGCCAGCAGTTTATACGGACAGGGGCAGTCACCCCTCCACTTT
clone_size: .; cdr3_length: 14; d_call: .; j_call: TRBJ2-7; v_call: TRBV6-1; cdr3_aa: CASSEGDIAYEQYF; cdr3_nt: TGTGCCAGCAGTGAAGGCGACATTGCCTACGAGCAGTACTTC
clone_size: .; cdr3_length: 17; d_call: .; j_call: TRBJ2-6; v_call: TRBV4-1; cdr3_aa: CASSQGQVYSGANVLTF; cdr3_nt: TGCGCCAGCAGCCAAGGACAGGTCTACTCTGGGGCCAACGTCCTGACTTTC
clone_size: .; cdr3_length: 14; d_call: TRBD2; j_call: TRBJ2-3; v_call: TRBV6-4; cdr3_aa: CASSDLAGTDTQYF; cdr3_nt: TGTGCCAGCAGTGACCTAGCGGGCACAGATACGCAGTATTTT
clone_size: .; cdr3_length: 13; d_call: .; j_call: TRBJ2-3; v_call: TRBV27; cdr3_aa: CASSSQGLDTQYF; cdr3_nt: TGTGCCAGCAGTTCACAGGGTTTGGATACGCAGTATTTT
clone_size: .; cdr3_length: 13; d_call: .; j_call: TRBJ1-1; v_call: TRBV7-3; cdr3_aa: CASSPIRGTEAFF; cdr3_nt: TGTGCCAGCAGTCCTATAAGGGGAACTGAAGCTTTCTTT
clone_size: .; cdr3_length: 15; d_call: TRBD1; j_call: TRBJ2-5; v_call: TRBV25-1; cdr3_aa: CASSVNAGGLGTQYF; cdr3_nt: TGTGCCAGCAGTGTGAATGCAGGGGGATTGGGGACCCAGTACTTC
clone_size: .; cdr3_length: 13; d_call: TRBD1; j_call: TRBJ2-5; v_call: TRBV5-4; cdr3_aa: CASRGQVQETQYF; cdr3_nt: TGTGCCAGCAGGGGACAGGTTCAAGAGACCCAGTACTTC
clone_size: .; cdr3_length: 14; d_call: .; j_call: TRBJ2-2; v_call: TRBV5-8; cdr3_aa: CASSRSLYTGELFF; cdr3_nt: TGTGCCAGCAGCCGTAGCCTGTACACCGGGGAGCTGTTTTTT
clone_size: .; cdr3_length: 15; d_call: .; j_call: TRBJ2-1; v_call: TRBV14; cdr3_aa: CASRPWGSPFVEQFF; cdr3_nt: TGTGCCAGCAGACCCTGGGGCTCCCCCTTTGTTGAGCAGTTCTTC
clone_size: .; cdr3_length: 13; d_call: TRBD1; j_call: TRBJ1-5; v_call: TRBV2; cdr3_aa: CAAQTGTNQPQHF; cdr3_nt: TGTGCCGCCCAGACAGGGACGAATCAGCCCCAGCATTTT
clone_size: .; cdr3_length: 15; d_call: TRBD2; j_call: TRBJ2-2; v_call: TRBV4-2; cdr3_aa: CASSRLASYPGELFF; cdr3_nt: TGTGCCAGCAGCCGACTAGCTAGTTACCCCGGGGAGCTGTTTTTT
clone_size: .; cdr3_length: 13; d_call: .; j_call: TRBJ1-4; v_call: TRBV19; cdr3_aa: CASSMDNNEKLFF; cdr3_nt: TGTGCCAGTAGTATGGACAATAATGAAAAACTGTTTTTT
clone_size: .; cdr3_length: 15; d_call: .; j_call: TRBJ2-7; v_call: TRBV7-9; cdr3_aa: CASSHAGQSSYEQYF; cdr3_nt: TGTGCCAGCAGTCACGCGGGACAGAGCTCCTACGAGCAGTACTTC
clone_size: .; cdr3_length: 15; d_call: .; j_call: TRBJ1-2; v_call: TRBV5-4; cdr3_aa: CASSPRHLLNYGYTF; cdr3_nt: TGTGCCAGCAGTCCGCGGCACCTTCTAAACTATGGCTACACCTTC
clone_size: .; cdr3_length: 18; d_call: .; j_call: TRBJ1-5; v_call: TRBV18; cdr3_aa: CASSPGPSRTGSNQPQHF; cdr3_nt: TGTGCCAGCTCACCTGGCCCCAGCCGTACGGGGAGCAATCAGCCCCAGCATTTT
clone_size: .; cdr3_length: 17; d_call: TRBD2; j_call: TRBJ2-3; v_call: TRBV28; cdr3_aa: CASSLYASGSGTDTQYF; cdr3_nt: TGTGCCAGCAGTTTATATGCTAGCGGGAGTGGCACAGATACGCAGTATTTT
clone_size: .; cdr3_length: 15; d_call: TRBD2; j_call: TRBJ2-1; v_call: TRBV7-2; cdr3_aa: CASRPYSGRQDEQFF; cdr3_nt: TGTGCCAGCAGACCTTATAGCGGGAGGCAGGATGAGCAGTTCTTC
clone_size: .; cdr3_length: 16; d_call: TRBD1; j_call: TRBJ1-5; v_call: TRBV28; cdr3_aa: CAIRTGDLYSNQPQHF; cdr3_nt: TGTGCCATCCGGACAGGGGACCTCTATAGTAATCAGCCCCAGCATTTT
clone_size: .; cdr3_length: 17; d_call: .; j_call: TRBJ2-3; v_call: TRBV19; cdr3_aa: CASTSEIRDWSTDTQYF; cdr3_nt: TGTGCCAGTACCTCGGAAATCCGGGACTGGAGCACAGATACGCAGTATTTT
clone_size: .; cdr3_length: 14; d_call: .; j_call: TRBJ1-5; v_call: TRBV30; cdr3_aa: CAWSVDGDNQPQHF; cdr3_nt: TGTGCCTGGAGTGTAGACGGAGACAATCAGCCCCAGCATTTT
clone_size: .; cdr3_length: 14; d_call: .; j_call: TRBJ2-3; v_call: TRBV7-9; cdr3_aa: CASSLTGPTDTQYF; cdr3_nt: TGTGCCAGCAGCTTGACAGGACCCACAGATACGCAGTATTTT
clone_size: once; cdr3_length: 18; d_call: TRBD1; j_call: TRBJ1-3; v_call: TRBV7-9; cdr3_aa: CASSSPPGDRVSGNTIYF; cdr3_nt: TGTGCCAGCAGCTCCCCCCCGGGGGACAGGGTCTCTGGAAACACCATATATTTT
clone_size: .; cdr3_length: 12; d_call: .; j_call: TRBJ2-7; v_call: TRBV6-6; cdr3_aa: CASSDTGYEQYF; cdr3_nt: TGTGCCAGCAGTGATACAGGGTACGAGCAGTACTTC